One T cell receptor (beta chain) is described in this entry. The antigen remains undetermined. A much larger clone lies a single base off, so this may be a read error. The sample of blood was obtained at first hyperthyroidism diagnosis (before any ophthalmopathy symptoms). What was amplified from RNA transcripts were TCR beta CDR3 regions. HTBI primers were employed in a first-round RT-PCR of the TCR CDR3. TCRdb re-called the multiplex PCR reads through MiXCR, storing one row per CDR3 protein. Here the sample spans about 580,000 distinct CDR3 sequences, approximately 15% being singletons. Between the trimmed V and J ends, which lost 0 bases and 7 bases, there was a span of 18 bases. The CDR3 totals 15 residues. Germline V gene lookup returns CDR1 GTSNPN and CDR2 SVGIG (reference sequence). This record comes from a study of T cells in Graves' hyperthyroidism and ophthalmopathy. Study-level points and caveats: Most thyroid clonotypes expanded above 0.001 were also detected in blood. In the analysis, a 13 V-J model separated ophthalmopathy from stable hyperthyroidism.

The sample taken for sequencing was blood. This chain joins TRBV30 and TRBJ2-5; D not certain. The clonotype was recovered from a woman aged 25 to 39 with Graves' hyperthyroidism that later progressed to Graves' ophthalmopathy. CDR3 region: CAWSVRVSLYATQYF. The CDR3 nucleotides are TGTGCCTGGAGTGTACGGGTGAGCCTGTACGCGACCCAGTACTTC.